This record looks at one TCR beta chain sequence and its context. Its antigen is unknown. This sample was taken from a study of T cell responses to AZD1222 COVID-19 vaccine. Study findings and constraints: Repertoire sampling happened only post peak T cell response.

Germline CDR1 reads SGHTA; CDR2 reads FQGNSA. The CDR3 is made up of 15 amino acids. Trimming took off 5 bases at V and 3 bases at J, with 17 bases between the two ends. Measured with immunoSEQ multiplex PCR; TCRdb has only the in-frame clones, and not every one. The table records 170,000 or so clones, about nine tenths of them present only once. Source: peripheral blood, taken on day 0 of AZD1222 vaccination. The V gene is TRBV7-2, the J gene TRBJ2-7; D may be TRBD1 (7 bases). The TCR comes from an adult in good health. CDR3 DNA sequence: TGTGCCAGCAGCCTCCCGCAGGGGGGCGGCTACGAGCAGTACTTC. It yields the protein CASSLPQGGGYEQYF.